This T cell receptor beta chain was documented in a study of control samples from healthy donors and cancer patients. The CDR3 is made up of 13 amino acids. The germline gives CDR1 MNHEY, CDR2 SVGAGI. Trimming took 6 bases from V and 4 from J, leaving 12 bases between them. TCRdb's copy holds only in-frame clones and misses some; the assay was immunoSEQ multiplex PCR. The top ten clones hold approximately 15% of a sample with tens of thousands of clones, roughly nine tenths of them seen once. This clonotype was obtained from a woman in her seventies in good health. The material sequenced was blood. The V and J genes are TRBV6-5 and TRBJ1-2; D perhaps matches TRBD1 (5 bases). CDR3 DNA sequence: TGTGCCAGCAGAGCGCAGGGAAGCTATGGCTACACCTTC. Translation gives CASRAQGSYGYTF.